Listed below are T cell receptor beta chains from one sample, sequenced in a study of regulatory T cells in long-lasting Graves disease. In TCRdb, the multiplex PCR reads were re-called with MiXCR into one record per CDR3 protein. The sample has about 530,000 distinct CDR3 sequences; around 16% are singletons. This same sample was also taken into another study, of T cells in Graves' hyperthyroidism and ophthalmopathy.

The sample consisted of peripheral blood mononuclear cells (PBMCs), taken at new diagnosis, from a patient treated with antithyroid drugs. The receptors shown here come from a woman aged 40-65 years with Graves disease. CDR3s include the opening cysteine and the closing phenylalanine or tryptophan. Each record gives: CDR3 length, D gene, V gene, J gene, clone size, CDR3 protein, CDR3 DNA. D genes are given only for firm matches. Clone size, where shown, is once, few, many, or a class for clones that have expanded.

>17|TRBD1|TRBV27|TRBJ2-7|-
CASSLKSGTGGSYEQYF
TGTGCCAGCAGTTTAAAGTCTGGGACAGGGGGATCTTACGAGCAGTACTTC
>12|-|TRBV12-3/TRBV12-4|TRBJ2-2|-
CASSYSVGELFF
TGTGCCAGCAGTTATTCTGTCGGGGAGCTGTTTTTT
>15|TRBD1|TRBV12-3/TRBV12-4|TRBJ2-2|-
CASSRGQEGLGELFF
TGTGCCAGCAGTCGGGGACAGGAGGGGCTGGGGGAGCTGTTTTTT
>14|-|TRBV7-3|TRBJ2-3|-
CASSYYSSTDTQYF
TGTGCCAGCAGCTACTATTCTAGCACAGATACGCAGTATTTT
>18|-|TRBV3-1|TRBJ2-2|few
CASSQESFGVVNTGELFF
TGTGCCAGCAGCCAAGAGAGTTTCGGGGTTGTAAACACCGGGGAGCTGTTTTTT
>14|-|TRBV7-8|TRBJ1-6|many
CASSLGHYNSPLHF
TGTGCCAGCAGCTTAGGCCATTATAATTCACCCCTCCACTTT
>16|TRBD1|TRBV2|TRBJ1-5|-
CASTSGTGVSGQPQHF
TGTGCCAGCACTTCTGGGACAGGGGTGTCGGGTCAGCCCCAGCATTTT
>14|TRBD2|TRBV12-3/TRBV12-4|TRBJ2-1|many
CASSLLAGDREQFF
TGTGCCAGCAGCTTACTAGCGGGGGACCGCGAGCAGTTCTTC
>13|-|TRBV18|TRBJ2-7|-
CASSPSAGSEQYF
TGTGCCAGCTCACCGTCGGCAGGGTCCGAGCAGTACTTC
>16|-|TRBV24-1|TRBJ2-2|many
CATSDLIRGRAGELFF
TGTGCCACCAGTGATTTAATCAGGGGACGGGCCGGGGAGCTGTTTTTT
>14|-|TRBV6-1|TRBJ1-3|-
CASSERGQGNTIYF
TGTGCCAGCAGTGAAAGGGGACAAGGAAACACCATATATTTT
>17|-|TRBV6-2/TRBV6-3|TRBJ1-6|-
CASSYSRPGQYNSPLHF
TGTGCCAGCAGTTACTCGAGACCAGGCCAGTATAATTCACCCCTCCACTTT
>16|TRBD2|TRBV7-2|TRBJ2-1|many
CASSLGGGVLVNEQFF
TGTGCCAGCAGCTTAGGTGGGGGGGTACTAGTCAATGAGCAGTTCTTC
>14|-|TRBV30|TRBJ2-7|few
CAWSHIPSSYEQYF
TGTGCCTGGAGCCACATTCCCTCTAGCTACGAGCAGTACTTC
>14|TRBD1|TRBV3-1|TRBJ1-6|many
CASRQGAGVSPLHF
TGTGCCAGCAGACAGGGGGCCGGAGTTTCACCCCTCCACTTT
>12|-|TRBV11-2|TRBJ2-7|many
CASSLVLGEQYF
TGTGCCAGCAGCTTAGTTTTGGGGGAGCAGTACTTC
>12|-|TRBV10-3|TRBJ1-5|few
CAISEGEQPQHF
TGTGCCATCAGTGAAGGGGAGCAGCCCCAGCATTTT
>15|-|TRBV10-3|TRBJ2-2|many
CAISESRANTGELFF
TGTGCCATCAGTGAGTCCAGGGCGAACACCGGGGAGCTGTTTTTT
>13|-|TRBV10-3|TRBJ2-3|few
CAISGTTTDTQYF
TGTGCCATCAGTGGGACAACCACAGATACGCAGTATTTT
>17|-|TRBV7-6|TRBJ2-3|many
CASSLLVPGASTDTQYF
TGTGCCAGCAGCTTACTGGTTCCGGGGGCTAGCACAGATACGCAGTATTTT
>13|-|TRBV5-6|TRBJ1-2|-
CASSADRPGGYTF
TGTGCCAGCAGCGCGGACCGACCGGGTGGCTACACCTTC
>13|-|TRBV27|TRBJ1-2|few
CASSSHRRYGYTF
TGTGCCAGCAGTTCACACCGGCGGTATGGCTACACCTTC
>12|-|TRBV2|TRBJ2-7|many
CASSVEGYEQYF
TGTGCCAGCAGTGTTGAAGGATACGAGCAGTACTTC
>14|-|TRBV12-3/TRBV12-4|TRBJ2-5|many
CASGPRGVRETQYF
TGTGCCAGCGGCCCGAGGGGGGTCCGGGAGACCCAGTACTTC
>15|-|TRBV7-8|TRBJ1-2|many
CASSLLVQANYGYTF
TGTGCCAGCAGCTTATTAGTGCAGGCTAACTATGGCTACACCTTC
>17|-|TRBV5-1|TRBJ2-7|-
CASSLASGTSYLREQYF
TGCGCCAGCAGCTTGGCCTCCGGGACGAGTTACTTGCGGGAGCAGTACTTC
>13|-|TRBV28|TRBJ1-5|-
CASSFRTNQPQHF
TGTGCCAGCAGTTTTAGGACAAATCAGCCCCAGCATTTT
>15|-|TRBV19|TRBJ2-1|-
CASSTQRSSYNEQFF
TGTGCCAGTAGTACCCAGCGCAGCTCCTACAATGAGCAGTTCTTC
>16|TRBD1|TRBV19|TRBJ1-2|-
CASSMGPRDRPTRYTF
TGTGCCAGTAGTATGGGACCTCGGGACAGGCCCACTCGCTACACCTTC
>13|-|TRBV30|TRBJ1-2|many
CAWGTGLSYGYTF
TGTGCCTGGGGCACGGGACTTTCGTATGGCTACACCTTC
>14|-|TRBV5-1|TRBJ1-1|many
CASSLAAGNTEAFF
TGTGCCAGCAGCTTAGCGGCTGGGAACACTGAAGCTTTCTTT
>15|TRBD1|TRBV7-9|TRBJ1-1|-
CASSLAQGDYTEAFF
TGTGCCAGCAGCTTAGCGCAGGGGGATTACACTGAAGCTTTCTTT
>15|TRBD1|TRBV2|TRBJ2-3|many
CASSGQAAFLYTQYF
TGTGCCAGCAGCGGACAGGCGGCCTTTCTTTATACGCAGTATTTT
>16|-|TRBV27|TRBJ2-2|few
CASSTFGRAAPGELFF
TGTGCCAGCAGCACCTTCGGACGGGCAGCCCCCGGGGAGCTGTTTTTT
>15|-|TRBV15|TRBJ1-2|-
CATSSRGSAIYGYTF
TGTGCCACCAGCAGCCGGGGGTCAGCGATCTATGGCTACACCTTC
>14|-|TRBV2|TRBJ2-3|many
CATERPGGTDTQYF
TGTGCCACCGAACGCCCAGGAGGGACAGATACGCAGTATTTT
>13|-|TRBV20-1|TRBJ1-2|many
CSASGFPNYGYTF
TGCAGTGCTAGTGGTTTTCCTAACTATGGCTACACCTTC
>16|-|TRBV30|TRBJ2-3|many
CAWKDRIWAHTDTQYF
TGTGCCTGGAAAGACAGGATTTGGGCCCACACTGATACGCAGTATTTT
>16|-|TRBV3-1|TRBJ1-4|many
CASSPRTQATNEKLFF
TGTGCCAGCAGCCCGCGGACCCAAGCAACTAATGAAAAACTGTTTTTT
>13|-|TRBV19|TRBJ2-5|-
CASSIVGEETQYF
TGTGCCAGTAGTATAGTTGGGGAAGAGACCCAGTACTTC
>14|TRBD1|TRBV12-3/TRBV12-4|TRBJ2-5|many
CASSPPDRGETQYF
TGTGCCAGCAGTCCCCCGGACAGGGGCGAGACCCAGTACTTC
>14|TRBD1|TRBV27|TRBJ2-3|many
CASSVTGALYTQYF
TGTGCCAGCAGTGTGACAGGGGCGTTATATACGCAGTATTTT
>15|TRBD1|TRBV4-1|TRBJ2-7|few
CASSFRDSQSYEQYF
TGCGCCAGCAGCTTTAGGGACAGTCAATCCTACGAGCAGTACTTC
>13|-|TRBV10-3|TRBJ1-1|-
CAISAKVNTEAFF
TGTGCCATCAGTGCTAAAGTTAACACTGAAGCTTTCTTT
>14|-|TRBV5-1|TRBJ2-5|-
CASTLGRGTETQYF
TGCGCCAGCACCCTCGGGCGCGGGACCGAGACCCAGTACTTC
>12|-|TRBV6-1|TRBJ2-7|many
CASSDRYYEQYF
TGTGCCAGCAGTGACAGGTACTACGAGCAGTACTTC
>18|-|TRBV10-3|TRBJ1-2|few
CAISESVGQLLSNYGYTF
TGTGCCATCAGTGAGTCCGTTGGACAGTTGCTTTCTAACTATGGCTACACCTTC